One sample yielded the 26 T cell receptor beta chains listed below, sequenced in a study of blood T cell repertoires in COVID-19. Clones were sequenced by immunoSEQ multiplex PCR, and TCRdb holds only the in-frame ones, with some missing. The data contain fewer than 300,000 clones, 83% of them singletons. What was sequenced was peripheral blood. The receptor set was obtained from a woman aged 45-65 years who had recovered from COVID-19.

The chain is built from TRBV12-3 or TRBV12-4 and TRBJ2-7; TRBD2 might be the D (7 bases). The CDR3 consists of 13 residues. V lost 6 bases and J lost 6, with 15 bases in between. The CDR3 sequence is CASSQGGGLEQYF. For the CDR3, the DNA is TGTGCCAGCAGCCAAGGGGGGGGGCTCGAGCAGTACTTC.

V and J are TRBV12-3 or TRBV12-4 and TRBJ1-1; D is unresolved. Trimming removed 4 bases from V and 1 base from J, with 7 bases in between. This CDR3 is 13 amino acids long. In DNA form, the CDR3 reads TGTGCCAGCAGTTCCCGGTGGAACACTGAAGCTTTCTTT. Protein sequence: CASSSRWNTEAFF.

The chain uses TRBV5-1 and TRBJ2-3, with D perhaps matching TRBD2 (6 bases). CDR3 length equals 17 residues. Germline V gene sequence: CDR1 SGHRS, CDR2 YFSETQ. Trimming took 4 bases from V and 2 from J, leaving 20 bases between them. CDR3 sequence reads: CASSQERSGYPTDTQYF. The CDR3 coding sequence is TGCGCCAGCAGCCAAGAGCGGAGCGGGTACCCCACAGATACGCAGTATTTT.

The rearrangement uses TRBV7-2 and TRBJ1-4; no clear D. V shed 11 bases and J shed 8 bases, with 21 bases lying between them. The germline gives CDR1 SGHTA, CDR2 FQGNSA. This CDR3 is built from 14 residues. The CDR3 sequence is CASSRGSPREKLFF. Here the CDR3 DNA reads TGTGCCTCCAGCCGGGGAAGCCCTCGCGAAAAACTGTTTTTT.

The chain has TRBV5-1 and TRBJ2-1; D is unclear. The CDR3 loop spans 13 amino acids. V shed 0 bases and J shed 8 bases, with 9 bases lying between them. Germline V gene sequence: CDR1 SGHRS, CDR2 YFSETQ. The CDR3, as DNA: TGCGCCAGCAGCTTGGCCATAGTCGATGAGCAGTTCTTC. It yields the protein CASSLAIVDEQFF.

This clone was seen repeatedly, ten times or more. This chain connects TRBV10-3 to TRBJ2-7; D perhaps matches TRBD1 (5 bases). Germline V gives CDR1 ENHRY, CDR2 SYGVKD. The V end was cut by 8 bases, the J end by 8 bases, with 16 bases between. The CDR3 runs 12 residues. CDR3 nucleotides: TGTGCCATCGCCGAGCAGGGAAGCCAGCAGTACTTC. It translates to CAIAEQGSQQYF.

This clone was detected a few times. This chain joins TRBV7-9 and TRBJ2-1, with no clear D. Germline CDR1 is SEHNR and CDR2 is FQNEAQ (reference sequence). The CDR3 is 11 amino acids. V was shortened by 3 bases and J by 7 bases, with 4 bases between the two germline ends. The CDR3 DNA sequence: TGTGCCAGCAGCTTTCGGAATGAGCAGTTCTTC. Translating it yields CASSFRNEQFF.

The CDR3 protein is CASSVGGVSYSGNTIYF. The CDR3 DNA sequence: TGTGCCAGCAGCGTAGGCGGGGTCTCCTACTCTGGAAACACCATATATTTT. V usage is TRBV9 and J usage is TRBJ1-3; D unclear. Germline CDR1 and CDR2: SGDLS and YYNGEE. V was shortened by 0 bases and J by 0 bases, with 13 bases between the two germline ends. The CDR3 loop spans 17 amino acids.

The chain links TRBV6-2 or TRBV6-3 to TRBJ1-1; D not certain. CDR3 length: 17 amino acids. Germline V gene lookup returns CDR1 MNHEY and CDR2 SVGEGT. The germline V and J ends were trimmed by 0 bases and 5 bases, with 19 bases remaining between them. CDR3 amino acids: CASSYSRREGRVTEAFF. Written as DNA, the CDR3 is TGTGCCAGCAGTTACTCGAGAAGGGAGGGAAGGGTGACTGAAGCTTTCTTT.

The chain links TRBV6-5 to TRBJ1-1; D is unresolved. Trimming pared 2 bases from V and 3 bases from J, leaving 7 bases between. Looked up from germline, CDR1 is MNHEY and CDR2 is SVGAGI. CDR3 length: 13 amino acids. As DNA, the CDR3 is TGTGCCAGCAGTTACCAGGCGCACACTGAAGCTTTCTTT. It translates to CASSYQAHTEAFF.

The J gene is TRBJ2-2, the V gene TRBV7-3; possibly TRBD2 for D (5 bases). This CDR3 comprises 14 residues. CDR1 is SGHTA and CDR2 is FQGTGA in the germline V gene. Trimming pared 6 bases from V and 3 bases from J, leaving 11 bases between. For the CDR3, the DNA is TGTGCCAGCAGTCCATCGAGGGACACCGGGGAGCTGTTTTTT. The encoded protein is CASSPSRDTGELFF.

The chain has TRBV28 and TRBJ2-1; 8 bases agree with TRBD2. Trimming cost V 2 bases and J 6 bases; bases outside gene matches: 9. CDR1 and CDR2 from the germline V gene are MDHEN and SYDVKM. This CDR3 is built from 16 residues. The CDR3 is CASSLDLSLAGNEQFF. CDR3 coding DNA: TGTGCCAGCAGTTTAGATTTATCGCTAGCGGGCAATGAGCAGTTCTTC.

The chain employs TRBV18 and TRBJ1-6; possible D gene TRBD1, 6 bases. Trimming removed 0 bases from V and 7 bases from J, with 10 bases in between. Germline V gene data show CDR1 as KGHSH and CDR2 as LQKENI. The CDR3 has 15 amino acids. The CDR3 spells CASSPPGQLNSPLHF. The CDR3 nucleotides are TGTGCCAGCTCACCACCCGGACAGCTAAATTCACCCCTCCACTTT.

This clone was seen only once. V is TRBV9 and J is TRBJ1-1, with 8 bases matching TRBD1. Germline loops: CDR1 SGDLS, CDR2 YYNGEE. V was pared by 0 bases and J by 4 bases, with 2 bases of the junction left unmatched. This CDR3 has 14 residues. CDR3 nucleotide sequence: TGTGCCAGCAGCGTAGACACAGGGGGCACTGAAGCTTTCTTT. This gives the protein CASSVDTGGTEAFF.

The chain is built from TRBV5-1 and TRBJ2-7; 8 bases are shared with TRBD2. The V gene's germline CDR1 is SGHRS and CDR2 YFSETQ. The CDR3 totals 16 residues. V trimming: 7 bases; J trimming: 3 bases; junction bases outside the gene matches: 15. The DNA of the CDR3 is TGCGCCAGCCGGGAGGGGATATCGGGACTCTTCTACGAGCAGTACTTC. Translating it yields CASREGISGLFYEQYF. The whole variable domain, filled in from reference TRBV5-1 and TRBJ2-7, reads KAGVTQTPRYLIKTRGQQVTLSCSPISGHRSVSWYQQTPGQGLQFLFEYFSETQRNKGNFPGRFSGRQFSNSRSEMNVSTLELGDSALYLCASREGISGLFYEQYFGPGTRLTVT.

This chain links TRBV7-3 with TRBJ2-2; D unresolved. Deletions cut 2 bases from V and 2 bases from J, with 6 bases between. CDR1 SGHTA and CDR2 FQGTGA come from the germline V gene. The CDR3 has 14 amino acids. In nucleotides, the CDR3 is TGTGCCAGCAGCTTAGACACTAACACCGGGGAGCTGTTTTTT. Its translation: CASSLDTNTGELFF. Filled out from reference TRBV7-3 and TRBJ2-2, the complete variable domain reads GAGVSQTPSNKVTEKGKYVELRCDPISGHTALYWYRQSLGQGPEFLIYFQGTGAADDSGLPNDRFFAVRPEGSVSTLKIQRTERGDSAVYLCASSLDTNTGELFFGEGSRLTVL.

Details on this clone: The same CDR3 can be traced to other DNA sequences in this sample. This sequence joins TRBV20-1 and TRBJ2-3; a possible D gene is TRBD2 (6 bases). The CDR3 spans 11 residues. Trimming cost V 5 bases and J 6 bases, with 9 bases left between them. CDR1 and CDR2 from the germline V gene are DFQATT and SNEGSKA (reference sequence). The CDR3 protein is CSASGGDTQYF. CDR3 DNA: TGCAGTGCTTCCGGGGGTGATACGCAGTATTTT.

The V and J genes are TRBV19 and TRBJ1-1; D uncertain. The germline V gene has CDR1 LNHDA and CDR2 SQIVND (reference sequence). The V end lost 5 bases, the J end lost 0 bases, and 7 bases lay between the germline ends. CDR3 length: 13 amino acids. CDR3 sequence (DNA): TGTGCCAGTAGTCCACAGATGAACACTGAAGCTTTCTTT. This encodes CASSPQMNTEAFF.

The chain combines TRBV6-2 or TRBV6-3 with TRBJ1-1, with 9 nucleotides matching TRBD1. Trimming took 5 bases from V and 5 from J; bases not matched to a gene: 6. CDR3 length: 14 amino acids. Per germline, CDR1 MNHEY and CDR2 SVGEGT. CDR3 in DNA: TGTGCCAGCAGTCCACAGGGGGCATGGACTGAAGCTTTCTTT. Translating it yields CASSPQGAWTEAFF.

This chain uses TRBV6-5 with TRBJ2-3; 9 bases are a match to TRBD2. CDR3 length equals 15 residues. V lost 4 bases, J lost 5 bases, and 7 bases stayed unmatched. Germline CDR1 reads MNHEY; CDR2 reads SVGAGI. The CDR3 DNA reads as TGTGCCAGCAGTTTCTTAGCGGGAGAGGGAGATACGCAGTATTTT. Its translation: CASSFLAGEGDTQYF.

V usage is TRBV7-3 and J usage is TRBJ2-2; maybe TRBD2 (6 bases). Trimming shortened V by 2 bases and J by 9 bases, and 10 bases separated the two germline ends. CDR3 length: 13 amino acids. Germline CDR1 reads SGHTA; CDR2 reads FQGTGA. The CDR3 DNA is TGTGCCAGCAGCTTATTAGGAGGGAGGGAGCTGTTTTTT. It encodes CASSLLGGRELFF.

The rearrangement joins TRBV5-1 to TRBJ1-1; TRBD1 is a possible D gene (6 bases). Trimming stripped 4 bases from V and 5 bases from J, with 18 bases between. From germline, CDR1 is SGHRS and CDR2 YFSETQ. The CDR3 covers 15 residues. CDR3 nucleotide sequence: TGCGCCAGCAGCCGGATGGACAGAATTGTTACTGAAGCTTTCTTT. Amino acids: CASSRMDRIVTEAFF.

The chain joins TRBV6-5 to TRBJ2-1, with a possible D match to TRBD2 (5 bases). Looked up from germline, CDR1 is MNHEY and CDR2 is SVGAGI. The V gene lost 2 bases and the J gene lost 12 bases, with 14 bases spanning the gap. CDR3 length: 13 residues. The CDR3 here is CASSYGRGKGQFF. For the CDR3, the DNA is TGTGCCAGCAGTTACGGACGGGGAAAGGGGCAGTTCTTC.

The rearrangement uses TRBV6-5 and TRBJ2-5, with a weak D call TRBD1 (5 bases). CDR3 length: 14 amino acids. Germline V gene sequence: CDR1 MNHEY, CDR2 SVGAGI. Trimming left V 4 bases short and J 1 base short, with 10 bases between. For the CDR3, the DNA is TGTGCCAGCAGTTTACTGACAGCCCAAGAGACCCAGTACTTC. This translates into CASSLLTAQETQYF.

The chain joins TRBV2 to TRBJ1-6, with TRBD1 as a possible D gene (6 bases). Germline CDR1 reads SNHLY; CDR2 reads FYNNEI. This CDR3 contains 14 residues. Trimming pared 9 bases from V and 9 bases from J, leaving 18 bases between. Here the CDR3 DNA reads TGTGCCAGTGTTGAGGGGGGGCTAGGTTCACCCCTCCACTTT. Translated: CASVEGGLGSPLHF.

This chain joins TRBV7-8 and TRBJ2-7; 11 bases are shared with TRBD2. This CDR3 has 15 amino acids. Germline V gene lookup returns CDR1 SGHVS and CDR2 FQNEAQ. Trimming cost V 5 bases and J 0 bases; bases outside gene matches: 3. CDR3 in DNA: TGTGCCAGCAGCCAACTAGCGGGGGTCTCCTACGAGCAGTACTTC. This sequence encodes CASSQLAGVSYEQYF.